The 9 T cell receptor beta chains in this list originate from one sample, sequenced in a study of CD8 T cells in Susac syndrome. When the RNA was reverse transcribed, random hexamers were used with an input of about 0.5 to 1 ug. A single record per CDR3 protein comes from TCRdb applying MiXCR to the immunoSEQ multiplex PCR reads. This sample has under 150,000 distinct CDR3 sequences; around 93% occur once, and the top ten carry 0.13% to 0.15%. The sequenced sample was CD4+ T cells from PBMCs. The receptors here all came from a human donor with Susac syndrome.

The chain employs TRBV30 and TRBJ2-1, with unresolved D. The CDR3 contains 10 residues. Trimming took 3 bases from V and 7 from J, leaving 4 bases between them. CDR1 is GTSNPN and CDR2 is SVGIG in the germline V gene (reference sequence). The CDR3 spells CAWRQNEQFF. The CDR3 DNA follows: TGTGCCTGGAGGCAAAATGAGCAGTTCTTC.

This clonotype was recorded only once. The chain couples TRBV20-1 to TRBJ2-7; 9 bases agree with TRBD1. CDR3 size: 13 residues. V lost 7 bases and J lost 4; bases outside the gene matches: 8. Germline loops: CDR1 DFQATT, CDR2 SNEGSKA (reference sequence). In nucleotides, the CDR3 is TGCAGTGGAGCGGGACAGGGCATTTACGAGCAGTACTTC. Translation: CSGAGQGIYEQYF.

The chain is built from TRBV29-1 and TRBJ1-2; perhaps TRBD1 as D (5 bases). Trimming stripped 4 bases from V and 1 base from J, with 13 bases between. The CDR3 sequence is 14 residues long. Germline values: CDR1 SQVTM, CDR2 ANQGSEA. As DNA, the CDR3 is TGCAGCGTTGTCGGGGACGCTCTTAACTATGGCTACACCTTC. Its translation: CSVVGDALNYGYTF.

This chain joins TRBV7-3 and TRBJ1-3; the D gene is possibly TRBD1 (5 bases). The CDR3 spans 16 residues. Germline values: CDR1 SGHTA, CDR2 FQGTGA. V lost 5 bases to trimming and J lost 4 bases, with 18 bases between them. DNA for the CDR3: TGTGCCAGCAGCCTCACAGGCGGCCGATGGGGAAACACCATATATTTT. The encoded protein is CASSLTGGRWGNTIYF.

The CDR3 DNA reads TGTGCCAGCAGCTTACTCGGGGCCACCACAGATACGCAGTATTTT. Translation: CASSLLGATTDTQYF. The V and J genes are TRBV7-9 and TRBJ2-3; the D gene could be TRBD1 or TRBD2 (5 bases each). This CDR3 has 15 amino acids. The V gene's germline CDR1 is SEHNR and CDR2 FQNEAQ (reference sequence). The V and J ends lost 2 bases and 2 bases respectively, with 11 bases between them.

The chain combines TRBV29-1 with TRBJ2-1; no definite D call. CDR3 length: 14 residues. V was shortened by 4 bases and J by 6 bases, with 16 bases between the two germline ends. Germline CDR1 is SQVTM and CDR2 is ANQGSEA. The CDR3 DNA reads as TGCAGCGTTGGAACAAGGGCTCCCCTCAATGAGCAGTTCTTC. Its protein product is CSVGTRAPLNEQFF.

The chain uses TRBV12-3 or TRBV12-4 and TRBJ1-1; TRBD1 is a possible D gene (6 bases). The CDR3 is made up of 14 amino acids. Trimming took 10 bases from V and 3 from J, leaving 18 bases between them. The CDR3 loop is CATVQGALDTEAFF. The CDR3 DNA follows: TGTGCCACCGTACAGGGAGCTCTAGACACTGAAGCTTTCTTT.

A note on this clonotype: The germline gene is not matched at one end of the junction; a read error may be the cause. This rearrangement joins TRBV29-1 to TRBJ1-1, with TRBD1 identical over 11 bases. CDR1 SQVTM and CDR2 ANQGSEA come from the germline V gene. CDR3 length: 13 residues. For the CDR3, the DNA is TGCAGCGTTGGGACAGGGGGCCCGTCTGAGGCTTTCTTT. This encodes CSVGTGGPSEAFF. Filled out from reference TRBV29-1 and TRBJ1-1, the complete variable domain reads SAVISQKPSRDICQRGTSLTIQCQVDSQVTMMFWYRQQPGQSLTLIATANQGSEATYESGFVIDKFPISRPNLTFSTLTVSNMSPEDSSIYLCSVGTGGPSEAFFGQGTRLTVV.

The chain links TRBV3-1 to TRBJ2-6; maybe TRBD1 (8 bases). Germline V gene lookup returns CDR1 LGHDT and CDR2 YNNKEL (reference sequence). This CDR3 is 18 amino acids long. The ends were cut back, 2 bases at V and 1 base at J, with 15 bases in the middle. CDR3 coding DNA: TGTGCCAGCAGCCAACTTGACAGGGGACTATCTGGGGCCAACGTCCTGACTTTC. It yields the protein CASSQLDRGLSGANVLTF.